The 24 T cell receptor beta chains below all came from one sample that was sequenced in a study of human T cells and chemical hapten exposure. TCRdb re-analysed the RACE reads in MiXCR, keeping a single row per CDR3 protein. Of about 130,000 distinct CDR3 sequences in the sample, roughly 9% are singletons; the top ten hold roughly 1.6%. This sample's time point: healthy volunteer bleed at 2 weeks. Whole blood that had not been fractionated was the source of extracted total RNA. The specimen was whole blood. The receptors stem from a male donor in good health. Some clones in this sample may be carry-over from other donors' samples.

This clonotype occurred many times. CDR3 protein: CASGLGAGEAEAFF. In DNA, the CDR3 is TGTGCTAGTGGTTTGGGGGCAGGGGAGGCTGAAGCTTTCTTT. The V gene is TRBV12-5, the J gene TRBJ1-1; D is possibly TRBD1 (6 bases). The V gene lost 1 base and the J gene lost 6 bases, with 12 bases spanning the gap. The CDR3 totals 14 residues. CDR1 is LGHNT and CDR2 is FRNRAP in the germline V gene.

In DNA form, the CDR3 reads TGTGCCAGCAGCCTCCTGGGGACCGCGGGCTACGCCGGGGAGCTGTTTTTT. Translating it yields CASSLLGTAGYAGELFF. The V gene is TRBV9, the J gene TRBJ2-2; D possibly uses TRBD1 or TRBD2 (5 bases each). The CDR3 totals 17 residues. Trimming took off 4 bases at V and 6 bases at J, with 22 bases between the two ends. Germline assignment: CDR1 SGDLS and CDR2 YYNGEE.

This clonotype was detected only a few times. The chain employs TRBV4-1 and TRBJ2-7, with 10 bases matching TRBD2. V lost 0 bases and J lost 6; bases outside the gene matches: 2. This CDR3 spans 14 amino acids. CDR1 is MGHRA, CDR2 YSYEKL, per germline. CDR3 sequence: CASSQESSGGEQYF. The CDR3 bases are TGCGCCAGCAGCCAAGAATCTAGCGGGGGCGAGCAGTACTTC.

This clonotype was detected ten times or more. Mismatch with germline at one junction end may stem from a read error. J is TRBJ1-5 and V is TRBV19; the match to TRBD1 covers 7 bases. Germline V gene lookup returns CDR1 LNHDA and CDR2 SQIVND (reference sequence). The CDR3 spans 14 residues. The CDR3 DNA sequence: TGTGCCAGTAGTCCGCGACAGGGCAACCAGCCCCAGCATTTT. Its protein is CASSPRQGNQPQHF.

This clonotype has ten or more counts. The chain carries TRBV15 and TRBJ2-3; 9 bases map to TRBD2. The germline V gene encodes CDR1 LNHNV and CDR2 YYDKDF (reference sequence). CDR3 length: 17 amino acids. Trimming at V came to 0 bases and at J to 2 bases, leaving 6 bases not matched to a gene. The CDR3 DNA sequence: TGTGCCACCAGCAGAGATACGACTAGCGGATCCACAGATACGCAGTATTTT. It codes for CATSRDTTSGSTDTQYF.

The J gene is TRBJ2-4, the V gene TRBV2; 9 bases are shared with TRBD1. Per the germline V gene, CDR1 is SNHLY and CDR2 is FYNNEI. The CDR3 is 14 residues long. The V gene end was trimmed by 5 bases and the J gene end by 9 bases; junction bases not matched to a gene: 8. The chain's CDR3 is CASSPDRGRGIQYF. The CDR3 coding sequence is TGTGCCAGCAGTCCGGACAGGGGCCGGGGCATTCAGTACTTC. Variable domain in full (rest from reference TRBV2 and TRBJ2-4): EPEVTQTPSHQVTQMGQEVILRCVPISNHLYFYWYRQILGQKVEFLVSFYNNEISEKSEIFDDQFSVERPDGSNFTLKIRSTKLEDSAMYFCASSPDRGRGIQYFGAGTRLSVL.

The chain links TRBV10-3 to TRBJ2-7; perhaps TRBD1 as D (5 bases). Germline V gene sequence: CDR1 ENHRY, CDR2 SYGVKD. Between the trimmed V and J ends, which lost 2 bases and 3 bases, there was a span of 11 bases. The CDR3 runs 14 residues. The CDR3 DNA reads TGTGCCATCAGTGAGGACAGTTCCTACTACGAGCAGTACTTC. Translation: CAISEDSSYYEQYF.

This clonotype was seen repeatedly, ten times or more. This chain uses TRBV27 with TRBJ2-6; 10 nucleotides agree with TRBD1. The V segment lost 2 bases and the J segment 0 bases; nucleotides outside the gene matches: 7. This CDR3 has 19 amino acids. Germline V CDR1 and CDR2: MNHEY, SMNVEV (reference sequence). CDR3 nucleotide sequence: TGTGCCAGCAGTTTAAGGGACAGGGGAAAAATCTCTGGGGCCAACGTCCTGACTTTC. Its protein product is CASSLRDRGKISGANVLTF. Looking up the rest from reference TRBV27 and TRBJ2-6 gives the full variable domain: EAQVTQNPRYLITVTGKKLTVTCSQNMNHEYMSWYRQDPGLGLRQIYYSMNVEVTDKGDVPEGYKVSRKEKRNFPLILESPSPNQTSLYFCASSLRDRGKISGANVLTFGAGSRLTVL.

On this clonotype: This clone may be a read error of a much larger clone one base away. The chain couples TRBV6-5 to TRBJ2-7; 7 bases match TRBD1. In germline, CDR1 is MNHEY, CDR2 SVGAGI. The trim removed 8 bases at V and 3 bases at J, leaving 13 bases unmatched. The CDR3 loop spans 15 amino acids. The CDR3: CASHGSSRGLYEQYF. The CDR3 bases are TGTGCCAGCCACGGCAGCTCGAGGGGGCTCTACGAGCAGTACTTC.

This clonotype showed up just a few times. The CDR3 is CASSQGRGNQPQHF. CDR3 bases: TGCGCCAGCAGCCAAGGCAGGGGCAATCAGCCCCAGCATTTT. The J gene is TRBJ1-5, the V gene TRBV4-3, with D perhaps TRBD1 (5 bases). The CDR3 has 14 residues. The ends were cut back, 1 base at V and 2 bases at J, with 6 bases in the middle. Germline V gives CDR1 LGHNA, CDR2 YSLEER.

A note on this clonotype: With a much larger clone just one base away, this may be a read error. V gene TRBV30 combines with J gene TRBJ1-1, with a possible D match to TRBD1 (5 bases). The V end lost 0 bases, the J end lost 0 bases, and 14 bases lay between the germline ends. Germline values: CDR1 GTSNPN, CDR2 SVGIG (reference sequence). The CDR3 totals 16 residues. CDR3 amino acids: CAWSVWGTTMNTEAFF. As DNA, the CDR3 is TGTGCCTGGAGTGTTTGGGGGACGACCATGAACACTGAAGCTTTCTTT. The complete variable domain, with remaining parts taken from reference TRBV30 and TRBJ1-1, reads SQTIHQWPATLVQPVGSPLSLECTVEGTSNPNLYWYRQAAGRGLQLLFYSVGIGQISSEVPQNLSASRPQDRQFILSSKKLLLSDSGFYLCAWSVWGTTMNTEAFFGQGTRLTVV.

This clonotype was seen repeatedly, ten times or more. The V call is TRBV5-1, the J call TRBJ2-1; TRBD2 agrees at 14 bases. The CDR3 length is 18 residues. The V gene's germline CDR1 is SGHRS and CDR2 YFSETQ. Trimming at V came to 2 bases and at J to 0 bases, leaving 4 bases not matched to a gene. CDR3 sequence: CASSFGTSGGSSYNEQFF. For the CDR3, the DNA is TGCGCCAGCAGCTTCGGGACTAGCGGGGGTAGCTCCTACAATGAGCAGTTCTTC.

This clonotype was seen more than once but under ten times. One end of the junction varies from germline; a read error may be responsible. The genes are TRBV4-1 and TRBJ1-5; D gene uncertain. The CDR3 consists of 15 residues. CDR1 is MGHRA and CDR2 is YSYEKL in the germline V gene. This CDR3 reads CASRQDTASGQPQHF. The CDR3 bases are TGCGCCAGCAGACAAGATACCGCCAGCGGTCAGCCCCAGCATTTT.

This rearrangement joins TRBV6-1 to TRBJ2-7; D not certain. The V end lost 3 bases, the J end lost 3 bases, and 9 bases lay between the germline ends. This CDR3 contains 13 residues. Germline assignment: CDR1 MNHNS and CDR2 SASEGT. The CDR3 loop is CASSEALGYEQYF. The CDR3 DNA reads as TGTGCCAGCAGTGAGGCTTTAGGCTACGAGCAGTACTTC.

This clonotype was detected ten times or more. V and J are TRBV13 and TRBJ1-1, with a tentative D call TRBD1 (5 bases). This CDR3 spans 15 amino acids. The germline V gene encodes CDR1 PRHDT and CDR2 FYEKMQ (reference sequence). V gave up 1 base and J gave up 3 bases, with 12 bases separating them. The CDR3 reads CASSLDRQSDTEAFF. The CDR3 nucleotides read TGTGCCAGCAGCTTAGACCGACAGTCGGACACTGAAGCTTTCTTT.

This clonotype was seen only a few times. The rearrangement joins TRBV7-2 to TRBJ2-1, with D possibly matching TRBD2 (7 bases). Trimming removed 5 bases at V and 6 bases at J, with 14 bases between. The length of the CDR3 is 14 residues. From germline, CDR1 is SGHTA and CDR2 FQGNSA. The CDR3, as DNA: TGTGCCAGCAGCCCTGTGGGGGGGCGCAATGAGCAGTTCTTC. Its translation is CASSPVGGRNEQFF.

The chain carries TRBV9 and TRBJ1-1; no clear D. The CDR3 covers 10 residues. V lost 5 bases, J lost 1 base, and 0 bases lay in between. In germline, CDR1 is SGDLS, CDR2 YYNGEE. The CDR3 loop reads CASRNTEAFF. The DNA of the CDR3 is TGTGCCAGCAGGAACACTGAAGCTTTCTTT.

The V call is TRBV19, the J call TRBJ2-7; no clear D gene. This CDR3 is 11 amino acids long. V lost 4 bases and J 4 bases, leaving 5 bases between the germline ends. Germline V CDR1 and CDR2: LNHDA, SQIVND (reference sequence). This CDR3 reads CASSTGYEQYF. CDR3 nucleotides: TGTGCCAGTAGTACTGGGTACGAGCAGTACTTC.

This clonotype has a handful of counts. The rearrangement links TRBV3-1 to TRBJ2-5, with D maybe TRBD2 (5 bases). This CDR3 is 14 amino acids long. Deletions cut 1 base from V and 5 bases from J, with 11 bases between. Looked up from germline, CDR1 is LGHDT and CDR2 is YNNKEL (reference sequence). CDR3 bases: TGTGCCAGCAGCCAAGGGGCCAGGAGGGAGACCCAGTACTTC. As protein: CASSQGARRETQYF.

This clonotype was counted a few times. The rearrangement links TRBV12-3 or TRBV12-4 to TRBJ1-5, with TRBD1 identical over 8 bases. The J segment lost 9 bases and the V segment lost 5 bases, leaving 6 bases of the junction unmatched. This CDR3 comprises 13 residues. The CDR3 coding sequence is TGTGCCAGCAGTCAGGGGGCCCTGGGGCCCCAGCATTTT. It codes for CASSQGALGPQHF.

V gene TRBV6-5 combines with J gene TRBJ2-7, with D perhaps assigned TRBD1 or TRBD2 (5 bases each). Germline V gives CDR1 MNHEY, CDR2 SVGAGI. With 2 bases removed from V and 2 bases from J, the gap between germline ends came to 13 bases. The CDR3 is 15 residues long. CDR3 DNA sequence: TGTGCCAGCAGTTACCGGGACCGTACCACCTACGAGCAGTACTTC. Its protein product is CASSYRDRTTYEQYF.

This clonotype has a count of ten or more. The chain combines TRBV18 with TRBJ2-1; a possible D gene is TRBD1 (5 bases). V was cut by 1 base and J by 4 bases, with 17 bases left in between. This CDR3 comprises 17 residues. Germline V CDR1 and CDR2: KGHSH, LQKENI. The CDR3 loop reads CASSPQNRRRSYNEQFF. As DNA, the CDR3 is TGTGCCAGCTCACCACAGAACAGGCGTCGGAGTTACAATGAGCAGTTCTTC.

The chain is built from TRBV27 and TRBJ1-6; D remains unclear. The CDR3 is 15 amino acids. Deletions cut 3 bases from V and 6 bases from J, with 12 bases between. Per the germline V gene, CDR1 is MNHEY and CDR2 is SMNVEV (reference sequence). CDR3 protein: CASSLGISPNSPLHF. CDR3 coding DNA: TGTGCCAGCAGTTTGGGGATTTCCCCTAATTCACCCCTCCACTTT.

This clonotype was recorded many times. CDR3 DNA: TGCAGCGTGGCTACTAGATTAGGGAATACGCAGTATTTT. This codes for CSVATRLGNTQYF. This chain links TRBV29-1 with TRBJ2-3; possibly TRBD2 for D (5 bases). V was pared by 6 bases and J by 7 bases, with 17 bases between. Per germline, CDR1 SQVTM and CDR2 ANQGSEA. This CDR3 has 13 residues.